This TCR beta chain originates from a study of beta chain features in type 1 diabetes. In the study overall: The study examined more than 100,000,000 sorted cells across all samples. Points from the study as a whole: The question of HLA type influencing TCRB rearrangement was one that remained unresolved here. Type 1 diabetes patients showed a moderate but significant shortening of TCRB CDR3s in all four CD4+ subsets. Over-representation of high TCR-expressing cells was a possible consequence of cDNA sequencing.

The whole isolated RNA underwent reverse transcription, so sequencing captured expressed TCRB transcripts. The read count averaged roughly 3.5 million across naive, central memory and regulatory T cell samples. Sequenced by immunoSEQ multiplex PCR; TCRdb stores in-frame clones only, minus some. Here the sample spans around 650,000 clones, over 10% being singletons. Trimming took 3 bases from V and 2 from J, leaving 10 bases between them. From germline, CDR1 is WSHSY and CDR2 SAAADI. This CDR3 is 15 amino acids long. This clone was seen more than once but under ten times. The target antigen is unknown. The sequenced sample was naive CD4+ T cells from blood. V is TRBV10-2 and J is TRBJ1-4; the D is unclear. This sequence originates from a man aged 25-40 years with type 1 diabetes. The CDR3 bases are TGCGCCAGCAGTGACCCCGGGGTTACTAATGAAAAACTGTTTTTT. It translates to CASSDPGVTNEKLFF.